These 9 T cell receptor beta chains share one sample of origin, sequenced in a study of Ad26.COV2.S vaccination and SARS-CoV-2 variants. Only in-frame clones appear in the TCRdb table, and some are missing; sequencing was by immunoSEQ multiplex PCR. The data hold 440,000 or so clones, with roughly nine tenths observed a single time. Documented treatment: about 20 received Ad26.COV2.S at low or high dose, single or two shots; 5 received placebo; per-sample allocation not given. All samples were drawn on day 63, counting from the first vaccine or placebo injection. The sequencing used peripheral blood, collected in a trial of Ad26.COV2.S vaccine versus placebo. The receptors come from a person between 18 and 59 years old who received the Ad26.COV2.S COVID-19 vaccine or a placebo.

V is TRBV5-4 and J is TRBJ1-4; no firm D call. Germline assignment: CDR1 SGHNT and CDR2 YYREEE (reference sequence). The CDR3 runs to 17 residues. Deletions cut 3 bases from V and 3 bases from J, with 18 bases between. The CDR3 DNA reads TGTGCCAGCAGCTCCCGACTGAGCACCGCGGCTAATGAAAAACTGTTTTTT. This codes for CASSSRLSTAANEKLFF. Together with reference TRBV5-4 and TRBJ1-4, the CDR3 gives the full variable domain: ETGVTQSPTHLIKTRGQQVTLRCSSQSGHNTVSWYQQALGQGPQFIFQYYREEENGRGNFPPRFSGLQFPNYSSELNVNALELDDSALYLCASSSRLSTAANEKLFFGSGTQLSVL.

The chain combines TRBV19 with TRBJ1-5; possibly TRBD1 for D (6 bases). The CDR3 runs to 15 residues. Trimming took 7 bases from V and 0 from J, leaving 13 bases between them. Germline V gives CDR1 LNHDA, CDR2 SQIVND (reference sequence). CDR3 residues: CASTEGHLSNQPQHF. The CDR3 DNA reads as TGTGCCAGTACCGAGGGACACCTTAGCAATCAGCCCCAGCATTTT. Filled out from reference TRBV19 and TRBJ1-5, the complete variable domain reads DGGITQSPKYLFRKEGQNVTLSCEQNLNHDAMYWYRQDPGQGLRLIYYSQIVNDFQKGDIAEGYSVSREKKESFPLTVTSAQKNPTAFYLCASTEGHLSNQPQHFGDGTRLSIL.

This sequence joins TRBV7-2 and TRBJ1-4; maybe TRBD1 (6 bases). The V end lost 5 bases, the J end lost 5 bases, and 27 bases lay between the germline ends. The germline CDR1 and CDR2 sequences are SGHTA and FQGNSA. This CDR3 spans 19 amino acids. CDR3 sequence reads: CASSTRPVRLGQGNEKLFF. The CDR3 nucleotides are TGTGCCAGCAGCACGCGCCCGGTCAGGCTCGGGCAGGGGAATGAAAAACTGTTTTTT.

This clone was picked up one time. This chain connects TRBV6-5 to TRBJ2-7, with 7 bases that match TRBD2. The V gene end was trimmed by 5 bases and the J gene end by 2 bases; junction bases not matched to a gene: 9. CDR1 and CDR2 (germline): MNHEY, SVGAGI. CDR3 length: 15 amino acids. The CDR3, as DNA: TGTGCCAGCAGTACCTTGGGCGGGGGAACCTACGAGCAGTACTTC. Translated, it gives CASSTLGGGTYEQYF.

The rearrangement uses TRBV3-1 (or the pseudogene TRBV3-2) and TRBJ2-7, with 8 bases aligning to TRBD2. The CDR3 is 12 amino acids. Trimming took 6 bases from V and 3 from J; bases not matched to a gene: 1. Germline CDR1 reads LGHDT; CDR2 reads YNNKEL (reference sequence). CDR3 bases: TGTGCCAGCAGGGCGGGAGGCTACGAGCAGTACTTC. It yields the protein CASRAGGYEQYF.

The chain carries TRBV28 and TRBJ1-2; D is unclear. CDR1 and CDR2 (germline): MDHEN, SYDVKM. V lost 2 bases and J lost 8, with 18 bases in between. The CDR3 contains 15 residues. Here the CDR3 reads CASSLNSRVGRGYTF. The CDR3 bases are TGTGCCAGCAGTTTAAATTCGAGGGTGGGAAGGGGCTACACCTTC.

The chain recombines TRBV28 with TRBJ1-5, with 10 nucleotides matching TRBD1. V lost 3 bases to trimming and J lost 5 bases; unmatched junction nucleotides: 10. The CDR3 totals 17 residues. The germline V gene has CDR1 MDHEN and CDR2 SYDVKM. CDR3: CASSLAGGTGAYQPQHF. In DNA form, the CDR3 reads TGTGCCAGCAGTTTGGCTGGGGGGACAGGGGCTTATCAGCCCCAGCATTTT.

The chain has TRBV28 and TRBJ2-1; the match to TRBD2 covers 10 bases. The germline V gene encodes CDR1 MDHEN and CDR2 SYDVKM. The trim removed 5 bases at V and 6 bases at J, leaving 13 bases unmatched. The CDR3 loop spans 17 amino acids. The CDR3 region is CASSLTRAGGPSNEQFF. In DNA form, the CDR3 reads TGTGCCAGCAGTCTCACCCGAGCGGGAGGGCCGAGCAATGAGCAGTTCTTC.

V usage is TRBV4-3 and J usage is TRBJ2-2, with D possibly being TRBD2 (6 bases). The CDR3 has 16 amino acids. Looked up from germline, CDR1 is LGHNA and CDR2 is YSLEER. V shed 0 bases and J shed 4 bases, with 12 bases lying between them. For the CDR3, the DNA is TGCGCCAGCAGCCAAGATGGGAGGACGGGCACCGGGGAGCTGTTTTTT. It yields the protein CASSQDGRTGTGELFF.